The 5 T cell receptor beta chains in this list originate from one sample, sequenced in a study of blood T cells in healthy people across ages. A second PCR of 7 to 11 cycles used a sample-barcoded 5' primer and a J-beta primer mix. A single record per CDR3 protein comes from TCRdb applying MiXCR to the 5' RACE reads. Seen here are about 650,000 distinct CDR3 sequences, approximately 29% observed once, and the top ten hold 15% to 19%. What was sequenced was blood. The receptors originated from a woman older than 75 in good health.

The chain combines TRBV15 with TRBJ2-5; a possible D gene is TRBD2 (6 bases). V lost 2 bases and J 10 bases, leaving 14 bases between the germline ends. The germline V gene encodes CDR1 LNHNV and CDR2 YYDKDF (reference sequence). This CDR3 contains 13 residues. The CDR3 coding sequence is TGTGCCACCAGCAGAAAGGGCGGAGGGAGCCAGTACTTC. Encoded protein: CATSRKGGGSQYF.

This clonotype has ten or more counts. The chain links TRBV4-2 to TRBJ2-3, with D perhaps being TRBD1 or TRBD2 (5 bases each). V gave up 9 bases and J gave up 5 bases, with 27 bases separating them. Germline values: CDR1 LGHNA, CDR2 YNFKEQ. The CDR3 covers 17 residues. In DNA, the CDR3 is TGTGCCAGTAATCAAGCTGACGGGACCGGACTGAGAGATACGCAGTATTTT. Residues: CASNQADGTGLRDTQYF.

On this clonotype itself: Possible read error: a much larger clone is one base away. J is TRBJ1-6 and V is TRBV7-8, with D possibly matching TRBD1 (5 bases). The CDR3 covers 13 residues. V was pared by 5 bases and J by 10 bases, with 12 bases between. The germline CDR1 and CDR2 sequences are SGHVS and FQNEAQ. The CDR3 DNA reads TGTGCCAGCAGCCCTAAAAAGGGGTCACCCCTCCACTTT. Residues: CASSPKKGSPLHF.

The rearrangement links TRBV5-1 to TRBJ1-1; D not certain. Trimming pared 0 bases from V and 8 bases from J, leaving 11 bases between. Germline V lookup: CDR1 SGHRS, CDR2 YFSETQ. The CDR3 spans 13 residues. CDR3 coding DNA: TGCGCCAGCAGCTTGGGCATAGACGGAGAAGCTTTCTTT. This encodes CASSLGIDGEAFF.

This clonotype has a count of ten or more. The chain carries TRBV15 and TRBJ2-7; 7 nucleotides align to TRBD1. The germline CDR1 and CDR2 sequences are LNHNV and YYDKDF (reference sequence). V trimming: 0 bases; J trimming: 4 bases; junction bases outside the gene matches: 15. The length of the CDR3 is 18 residues. The CDR3 sequence: CATSREKQGYVTGYEQYF. The CDR3, as DNA: TGTGCCACCAGCAGAGAAAAACAGGGGTACGTTACCGGGTACGAGCAGTACTTC.